This T cell receptor (beta chain) stems from a study of cytomegalovirus exposure and HLA in healthy donors. The wider study: There were over 350 genotyped donors. Of these, roughly 80% fell in the genetic ancestry cluster associated with self-reported Caucasian donors.

PCR primers comprised 60 Vbeta and 13 Jbeta primers. TCRdb's table, derived via immunoSEQ multiplex PCR, lists solely in-frame clones and lacks some. Here the sample spans around 120,000 clones, 70% to 85% being singletons. As to this clone: What it binds is unknown.

Study-wide results and limits: It was in a later analysis that TCR association rates were seen to vary by HLA locus, highest for DRB1 and lowest for HLA-C. It is likely that the observed cluster of highly shared sequence variants was a sequencing artifact. It was reported that TCR beta sequences correctly inferred the HLA-A and HLA-B alleles for most subjects.

The V end lost 0 bases, the J end lost 7 bases, and 11 bases lay between the germline ends. The length of the CDR3 is 15 residues. Per the germline V gene, CDR1 is SGDLS and CDR2 is YYNGEE. The genes are TRBV9 and TRBJ1-6, with no clear D. The sample taken for sequencing was PBMCs. The TCR sequence derives from a man between 18 and 35 years old in good health and CMV-seronegative. The CDR3 spells CASSVDGRYNSPLHF. DNA for the CDR3: TGTGCCAGCAGCGTAGATGGCAGATACAATTCACCCCTCCACTTT.